This TCR beta chain was captured by sequencing in a study of patients and donors after allogeneic stem cell transplantation. This clonotype was seen a few times. The germline gives CDR1 SQVTM, CDR2 ANQGSEA. This CDR3 contains 16 residues. The V segment lost 4 bases and the J segment 4 bases; nucleotides outside the gene matches: 13. TCRdb re-called the RT-PCR reads through MiXCR, storing one row per CDR3 protein. Altogether about a million distinct CDR3 sequences are present, 15% to 20% being singletons, with the ten largest covering 5.5% to 6.5%. The chain is built from TRBV29-1 and TRBJ2-7; 10 bases fit TRBD2. This receptor was taken from a human donor who was either an allogeneic HSCT recipient or a stem cell or donor lymphocyte infusion donor (not recorded which). It is not recorded whose cells these are; they may come from a transplant donor. Sequencing was carried out using blood, either unsorted or a sorted T cell fraction (not recorded which). CDR3 loop: CSVVSEAGGPYYEQYF. CDR3 sequence (DNA): TGCAGCGTTGTTTCCGAAGCGGGGGGGCCGTATTACGAGCAGTACTTC.